Sequencing of this TCR beta chain was carried out in a study of T-cell memory formation after mild COVID-19. About the research overall: TCR clusters showed largely donor specificity. Findings and limits, study-wide: Mainly CM and EM harbored the contracting CD4+ clones; mainly EMRA harbored the CD8+ ones. Whereas later expanders leaned CD4+, clones contracting day 15 to 85 showed a balanced CD4/CD8 makeup.

The CDR3 has 15 residues. CDR1 and CDR2 from the germline V gene are MGHRA and YSYEKL. Trimming stripped 2 bases from V and 0 bases from J, with 10 bases between. Employing constant-segment primers, 5'RACE generated TCR alpha and TCR beta cDNA libraries bearing sample barcodes and UMIs. From the 5' RACE reads, TCRdb called clonotypes with MiXCR, one entry per CDR3 protein. The profile shows 310,000 or so distinct CDR3 sequences, roughly 15% of them singletons. With regard to this clonotype: Its antigen is not identified.

The sample taken for sequencing was PBMCs or a T cell subset sorted from them (not recorded which). The sequence was collected from a man between 18 and 29 years old who had mild COVID-19 (a few samples of this study predate the infection). Cell type and time point are not known. The V call is TRBV4-1, the J call TRBJ1-1; D is ambiguous. In DNA, the CDR3 is TGCGCCAGCAGCCAACCACGGGTTTTGAACACTGAAGCTTTCTTT. Its translation is CASSQPRVLNTEAFF.